The 17 T cell receptor beta chains below were found in one sample sequenced in a study of T cells in localized non-small cell lung cancer. The assay was immunoSEQ multiplex PCR, and TCRdb's table has in-frame clones only and misses some. This sample carries about 77,000 clones, 85% to 90% of them seen once, and the ten largest clones take around 20%. This specimen consisted of peripheral blood, obtained before any cancer treatment. The source is a woman aged 40-70 years with stage I squamous cell lung carcinoma.

This chain uses TRBV7-8 with TRBJ2-7; TRBD1 agrees at 7 bases. This CDR3 has 17 amino acids. V was pared by 4 bases and J by 1 base, with 13 bases of the junction left unmatched. The germline CDR1 and CDR2 sequences are SGHVS and FQNEAQ. CDR3 DNA: TGTGCCAGCAGCTACCGAAGACAGGGCGAAAAATCCTACGAGCAGTACTTC. Its translation: CASSYRRQGEKSYEQYF.

The V gene is TRBV9, the J gene TRBJ2-1; D is perhaps TRBD1 or TRBD2 (5 bases each). Germline CDR1 SGDLS, CDR2 YYNGEE. The length of the CDR3 is 14 residues. V shed 0 bases and J shed 15 bases, with 19 bases lying between them. This chain's CDR3 is CASSVADHRGPPFF. The CDR3 DNA follows: TGTGCCAGCAGCGTAGCCGACCACCGGGGACCGCCGTTCTTC.

CDR3 DNA sequence: TGTGCCAGTAGTACATCCGGGACAGGGGGCTCCCCGGCCCAGCATTTT. It codes for CASSTSGTGGSPAQHF. The chain links TRBV19 to TRBJ1-5; 12 positions agree with TRBD1. The germline V gene encodes CDR1 LNHDA and CDR2 SQIVND (reference sequence). This CDR3 contains 16 residues. With 4 bases clipped from V and 11 bases from J, the junction kept 12 bases outside the gene matches.

The V gene is TRBV11-1, the J gene TRBJ1-1, with no clear D. CDR3 length equals 14 residues. V was clipped by 5 bases and J by 4 bases, with 14 bases between them. The germline gives CDR1 SGHAT, CDR2 FQDESV (reference sequence). Here the CDR3 DNA reads TGTGCCAGCAGCATGTCTGGAACCAGCACTGAAGCTTTCTTT. Translating gives CASSMSGTSTEAFF.

This clone was observed a few times. The germline gene is not matched at one end of the junction; a read error may be the cause. The chain employs TRBV5-6 and TRBJ1-2; D remains unclear. This CDR3 comprises 12 residues. Looked up from germline, CDR1 is SGHDT and CDR2 is YYEEEE. The CDR3 is CASSLAAGIASF. CDR3 nucleotides: TGTGCCAGCAGCTTGGCGGCAGGAATAGCTTCCTTC.

The chain combines TRBV6-1 with TRBJ2-7, with D uncertain. The CDR3 contains 11 residues. CDR1 MNHNS and CDR2 SASEGT come from the germline V gene. With 5 bases removed from V and 3 bases from J, the gap between germline ends came to 5 bases. The CDR3, as DNA: TGTGCCAGCAGTAACCTCTACGAGCAGTACTTC. Protein: CASSNLYEQYF.

This chain joins TRBV2 and TRBJ1-1; D is ambiguous. Trimming shortened V by 6 bases and J by 0 bases, and 11 bases separated the two germline ends. CDR3 length equals 14 residues. Germline V gene data show CDR1 as SNHLY and CDR2 as FYNNEI. CDR3 residues: CASRGTAMNTEAFF. CDR3 in DNA: TGTGCCAGCAGGGGCACCGCCATGAACACTGAAGCTTTCTTT.

V gene TRBV6-1 combines with J gene TRBJ1-6; the match to TRBD1 covers 7 bases. With V trimmed by 8 bases and J by 5 bases, 9 bases remained unmatched. Germline lookup yields CDR1 MNHNS and CDR2 SASEGT. The CDR3 extends over 15 amino acids. CDR3 DNA sequence: TGTGCCAGCGGGGAACAGGGGCATCATAATTCACCCCTCCACTTT. It specifies CASGEQGHHNSPLHF.

The V and J genes are TRBV19 and TRBJ2-5, with 12 bases that match TRBD1. Germline V gene data show CDR1 as LNHDA and CDR2 as SQIVND (reference sequence). The CDR3 runs to 16 residues. Losses at the gene ends were 4 bases for V and 5 bases for J; bases not matched to a gene: 8. The CDR3 is CASSTLPGTGGETQYF. The DNA of the CDR3 is TGTGCCAGTAGTACCCTCCCCGGGACAGGGGGCGAGACCCAGTACTTC.

The chain employs TRBV29-1 and TRBJ2-3; D may correspond to TRBD1 or TRBD2 (5 bases each). Germline values: CDR1 SQVTM, CDR2 ANQGSEA. V shed 6 bases and J shed 8 bases, with 21 bases lying between them. CDR3 length equals 14 residues. The CDR3, as DNA: TGCAGCGTCGGTCGAACTACCCTCGGGGCTACGCAGTATTTT. Encoded protein: CSVGRTTLGATQYF.

The chain couples TRBV2 to TRBJ1-2; D is undetermined. Per germline, CDR1 SNHLY and CDR2 FYNNEI. V gave up 10 bases and J gave up 6 bases, with 12 bases separating them. There are 11 residues in the CDR3. The CDR3 DNA reads as TGTGCCACCCCGGGCGAAAATGGCTACACCTTC. Its protein product is CATPGENGYTF.

This sequence joins TRBV6-1 and TRBJ1-1; D unclear. Germline V gives CDR1 MNHNS, CDR2 SASEGT. Trimming pared 6 bases from V and 1 base from J, leaving 6 bases between. The CDR3 is 12 amino acids. The CDR3, as DNA: TGTGCCAGCAGCCCGACGAACACTGAAGCTTTCTTT. This encodes CASSPTNTEAFF.

This chain joins TRBV2 and TRBJ2-2, with D possibly being TRBD2 (6 bases). Germline V lookup: CDR1 SNHLY, CDR2 FYNNEI. This CDR3 has 14 amino acids. The germline V and J ends were trimmed by 5 bases and 6 bases, with 13 bases remaining between them. The CDR3 sequence is CASSPGTFPGELFF. The DNA of the CDR3 is TGTGCCAGCAGTCCCGGGACTTTTCCCGGGGAGCTGTTTTTT.

The rearrangement links TRBV9 to TRBJ2-6; tentative D call: TRBD2 (6 bases). Trimming left V 7 bases short and J 1 base short, with 9 bases between. The CDR3 spans 14 residues. CDR1 is SGDLS, CDR2 YYNGEE, per germline. The CDR3 protein is CASSGESGANVLTF. The CDR3 DNA follows: TGTGCCAGCTCGGGGGAGTCTGGGGCCAACGTCCTGACTTTC.

The chain's CDR3 is CASSQRGDISFF. For the CDR3, the DNA is TGTGCCAGCAGCCAACGAGGCGACATAAGTTTTTTT. The rearrangement joins TRBV16 to TRBJ1-4, with no clear D. Per germline, CDR1 KGHSY and CDR2 FQNENV. The ends were cut back, 2 bases at V and 17 bases at J, with 15 bases in the middle. The CDR3 spans 12 residues.

The V and J genes are TRBV5-1 and TRBJ2-5; 8 nucleotides match TRBD1. The germline V gene encodes CDR1 SGHRS and CDR2 YFSETQ. This CDR3 region has 13 residues. The ends lost 4 bases at V and 5 bases at J; junction bases unmatched: 4. This CDR3 reads CASSQDRVETQYF. The CDR3 DNA reads as TGCGCCAGCAGCCAGGACAGGGTGGAGACCCAGTACTTC.

This chain connects TRBV6-1 to TRBJ1-1, with TRBD1 matching 10 bases. Germline CDR1 is MNHNS and CDR2 is SASEGT. Trimming at V came to 1 base and at J to 1 base, leaving 9 bases not matched to a gene. This CDR3 is 18 amino acids long. The CDR3 region is CASSEGGTGAPWNTEAFF. The DNA of the CDR3 is TGTGCCAGCAGTGAAGGAGGGACAGGGGCACCCTGGAACACTGAAGCTTTCTTT.